This TCR beta chain was retrieved from a study of cytomegalovirus exposure and HLA in healthy donors. Study outcomes and limitations: Immune exposure data for these donors was limited to CMV serostatus. A later analysis showed that HLA-associated TCR beta chains had undergone more clonal expansion than equally common others. Cytomegalovirus-associated TCR beta chains were listed, numbering 150 to 200. In an earlier analysis, productive rearrangement rates for most beta V segments clustered near 87% or 30%.

This clone came up a few times. Its antigen is currently unknown. The PCR contained 60 Vbeta and 13 Jbeta primers. Profiling relied on immunoSEQ multiplex PCR, and the TCRdb table lists in-frame clones only, not all of them. The sample contains some 120,000 clones, about 84% of which appear only once. From germline, CDR1 is DFQATT and CDR2 SNEGSKA (reference sequence). The CDR3 is 11 amino acids. Trimming removed 5 bases from V and 4 bases from J, with 8 bases in between. This TCR derives from a man aged 18-30 years in good health and CMV-seropositive. V is TRBV20-1 and J is TRBJ1-2, with no clear D. Sequencing was done on a sample of PBMCs. CDR3 loop: CSAYTSYGYTF. CDR3 coding DNA: TGCAGTGCTTACACGTCCTATGGCTACACCTTC.